What follows is one T cell receptor beta chain and its context. Its specificity is not known. The data stem from a study of cytomegalovirus exposure and HLA in healthy donors. Study outcomes and limitations: TRBV6-2, TRBV6-3 and other indistinguishable V segments were excluded. One later analysis reportedly identified an Asian-associated ancestry cluster that showed fewer N-insertions than the approximately 700-donor mean.

V lost 3 bases and J lost 7, with 13 bases in between. Germline loops: CDR1 SGDLS, CDR2 YYNGEE. The CDR3 runs 13 residues. The PCR was carried out with 60 Vbeta primers and 13 Jbeta primers. Method: immunoSEQ multiplex PCR; TCRdb's copy keeps in-frame clones and lacks some. The table records 45,000 to 60,000 clones, less than 85% of them present only once. This TCR was sampled from a man aged 30 to 45 in good health and CMV-seropositive. The chain carries TRBV9 and TRBJ1-1; D is unclear. Sequenced: PBMCs. The CDR3 nucleotides read TGTGCCAGCAGCGCAGGCTCTATAGATGAAGCTTTCTTT. Translating it yields CASSAGSIDEAFF. Using reference TRBV9 and TRBJ1-1 for the parts outside the CDR3, the full variable domain is DSGVTQTPKHLITATGQRVTLRCSPRSGDLSVYWYQQSLDQGLQFLIQYYNGEERAKGNILERFSAQQFPDLHSELNLSSLELGDSALYFCASSAGSIDEAFFGQGTRLTVV.